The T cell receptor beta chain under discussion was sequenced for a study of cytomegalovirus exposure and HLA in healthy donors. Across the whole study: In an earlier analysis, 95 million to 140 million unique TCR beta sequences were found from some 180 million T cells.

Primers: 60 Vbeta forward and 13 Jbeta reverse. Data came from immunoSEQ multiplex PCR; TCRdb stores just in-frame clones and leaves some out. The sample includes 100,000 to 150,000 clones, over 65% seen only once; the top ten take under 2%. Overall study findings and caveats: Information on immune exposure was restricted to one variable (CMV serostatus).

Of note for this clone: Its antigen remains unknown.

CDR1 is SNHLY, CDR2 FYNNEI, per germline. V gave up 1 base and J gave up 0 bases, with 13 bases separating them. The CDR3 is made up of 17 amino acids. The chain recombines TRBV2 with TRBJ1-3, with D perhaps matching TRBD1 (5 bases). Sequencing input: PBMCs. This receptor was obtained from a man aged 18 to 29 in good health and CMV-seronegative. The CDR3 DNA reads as TGTGCCAGCAGTGAAGGCGACAGATTACTCTCTGGAAACACCATATATTTT. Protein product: CASSEGDRLLSGNTIYF.